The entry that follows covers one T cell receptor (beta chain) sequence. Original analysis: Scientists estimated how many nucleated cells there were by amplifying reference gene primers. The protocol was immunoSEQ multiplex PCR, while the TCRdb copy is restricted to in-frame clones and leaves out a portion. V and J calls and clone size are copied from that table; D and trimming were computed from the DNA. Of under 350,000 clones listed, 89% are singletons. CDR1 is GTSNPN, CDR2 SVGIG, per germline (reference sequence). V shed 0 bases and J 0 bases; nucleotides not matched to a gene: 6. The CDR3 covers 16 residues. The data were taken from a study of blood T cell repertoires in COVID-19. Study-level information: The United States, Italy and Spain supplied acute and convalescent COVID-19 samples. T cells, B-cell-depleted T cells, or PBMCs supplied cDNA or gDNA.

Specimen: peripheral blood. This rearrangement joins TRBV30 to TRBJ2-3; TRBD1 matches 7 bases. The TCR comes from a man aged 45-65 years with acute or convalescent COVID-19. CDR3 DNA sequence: TGTGCCTGGAGTGTAACAGGGGCCGTTAGCACAGATACGCAGTATTTT. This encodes CAWSVTGAVSTDTQYF.